This paragraph reports one T cell receptor (beta chain). Trimming took 7 bases from V and 5 from J; bases not matched to a gene: 11. The CDR3 loop spans 15 amino acids. Germline CDR1 and CDR2: SGDLS and YYNGEE. This record belongs to a study of blood T cell repertoires in COVID-19. Background on the study: Italy, Spain and the United States were the sources of the convalescent and acute COVID-19 samples. PBMCs, B-cell-depleted T cells, or T cells provided the cDNA or gDNA that made up the material.

Original processing notes: Amplification from reference gene primers served as the basis for estimated nucleated cell counts. Data came from immunoSEQ multiplex PCR; TCRdb stores just in-frame clones and leaves some out. V and J calls plus clone size are reproduced from that table; the DNA served to infer D and trimming. The sample shows approximately 220,000 clones, around 84% of them seen only once. The source material was peripheral blood. The chain uses TRBV9 and TRBJ2-5, with 10 bases aligning to TRBD2. The clonotype comes from a man aged 50-60 years who had recovered from COVID-19. CDR3: CASGSSGSLWETQYF. In DNA, the CDR3 is TGTGCCAGCGGATCTAGCGGGAGCCTCTGGGAGACCCAGTACTTC.